These 5 T cell receptor beta chains were all obtained from the same sample, sequenced in a study of a mutant IDH1 vaccine in newly diagnosed glioma. Described time point: week 23, last vaccination. The study gave 300 ug of mutant IDH1 20-mer peptide per vaccine dose, with topical imiquimod. Their cognate antigens are unknown. Sequencing was performed with immunoSEQ multiplex PCR; in TCRdb, only in-frame clones are kept and a portion is missing. There are 35,000 to 50,000 clones in the sample; more than 85% occur only once, and 3.9% lies in the top ten. The specimen was PBMCs, collected from a glioma patient whose treatment included an IDH1 peptide vaccine. The receptors shown here come from a man aged 45-65 years with glioma.

V gene TRBV25-1 combines with J gene TRBJ1-6; D unclear. There are 15 residues in the CDR3. V dropped 6 bases and J dropped 6 bases, with 15 bases sitting between them. From germline, CDR1 is MGHDK and CDR2 SYGVNS. DNA of the CDR3: TGTGCCAGCAGCTCATCCTCTACCGCTAATTCACCCCTCCACTTT. Amino acid sequence: CASSSSSTANSPLHF.

The V gene is TRBV7-3, the J gene TRBJ1-1, with D hard to call. The CDR3 covers 13 residues. Deletions cut 5 bases from V and 3 bases from J, with 10 bases between. From germline, CDR1 is SGHTA and CDR2 FQGTGA. The CDR3 is CASSIERDTEAFF. In nucleotides, the CDR3 is TGTGCCAGCAGCATAGAGCGGGACACTGAAGCTTTCTTT.

As regards this clone: Germline is not matched at one junction end, which may reflect a read error. The V and J genes are TRBV7-7 and TRBJ2-5; possibly TRBD2 for D (5 bases). CDR1 and CDR2 (germline): SSHAT, FNYEAQ (reference sequence). CDR3 length: 15 residues. The CDR3 bases are TGTGCTAGCAGCTCCGGACGGAGGTACCAAGAGACCCAGTACTTC. Protein sequence: CASSSGRRYQETQYF.

This clone was seen a few times. The chain employs TRBV6-1 and TRBJ2-2; no definite D call. CDR3 length: 16 residues. The V end lost 2 bases, the J end lost 1 base, and 11 bases lay between the germline ends. Germline CDR1 is MNHNS and CDR2 is SASEGT. The CDR3 DNA reads as TGTGCCAGCAGTGAATTGGGGTTAAGGAACACCGGGGAGCTGTTTTTT. Protein sequence: CASSELGLRNTGELFF.

This clone was seen a few times. The V gene is TRBV5-1, the J gene TRBJ1-1; D is possibly TRBD1 (5 bases). This CDR3 is built from 13 residues. The ends were cut back, 0 bases at V and 4 bases at J, with 7 bases in the middle. Germline V CDR1 and CDR2: SGHRS, YFSETQ. The CDR3 protein is CASSLEGVTEAFF. The DNA of the CDR3 is TGCGCCAGCAGCTTGGAAGGGGTCACTGAAGCTTTCTTT.